Shown below are 2 T cell receptor beta chains from a single sample sequenced in a study of vaccination and CD4 T cells after COVID-19. Cultured CD4+ T-cell DNA underwent Oncomine TCR Beta short-read sequencing. One entry per CDR3 protein, called by TCRdb with MiXCR from the PCR reads. The table has some 7,400 distinct CDR3 sequences, roughly 30% seen once. As to treatment: 10-day PBMC culture with coronavirus spike peptide pools or control peptides (ViraFEST assay). According to the study, CD4+ T cells from the unexposed donor were gathered ahead of the COVID-19 pandemic (2011-2018). Their target antigens are unknown. Specimen: CD4+ T cells from blood, cultured in vitro. These receptor sequences come from a human donor in good health.

This chain uses TRBV27 with TRBJ1-2, with 8 bases that match TRBD1. This CDR3 comprises 14 residues. Germline V gives CDR1 MNHEY, CDR2 SMNVEV (reference sequence). V lost 6 bases, J lost 5 bases, and 8 bases stayed unmatched. CDR3 in DNA: TGTGCCAGCAGCCCGGCAGGGGGCTCTTATGGCTACACCTTC. It specifies CASSPAGGSYGYTF.

This clonotype occurred a few times. This sequence joins TRBV7-9 and TRBJ1-1, with 8 nucleotides matching TRBD1. Germline V gene lookup returns CDR1 SEHNR and CDR2 FQNEAQ (reference sequence). Losses at the gene ends were 7 bases for V and 5 bases for J; bases not matched to a gene: 6. This CDR3 spans 13 amino acids. CDR3 protein: CASNPTGDTEAFF. DNA for the CDR3: TGTGCCAGCAACCCGACAGGGGATACTGAAGCTTTCTTT. The complete variable domain, with remaining parts taken from reference TRBV7-9 and TRBJ1-1, reads DTGVSQNPRHKITKRGQNVTFRCDPISEHNRLYWYRQTLGQGPEFLTYFQNEAQLEKSRLLSDRFSAERPKGSFSTLEIQRTEQGDSAMYLCASNPTGDTEAFFGQGTRLTVV.